This T cell receptor beta chain appears in the sequencing data of a study of blood T cell repertoires in COVID-19. Study information: Acute and convalescent COVID-19 specimens originated in the United States, Italy and Spain. T cells, B-cell-depleted T cells, or PBMCs provided the cDNA or gDNA that served as material.

Study processing details: Reference gene primer amplification yielded estimated nucleated cell counts. Assay: immunoSEQ multiplex PCR; the TCRdb copy retains only in-frame clones and omits some. V and J calls and clone size come straight from that table; D and trimming were deduced from the DNA. Among around 270,000 clones listed, more than 70% were seen once. The V gene's germline CDR1 is GTSNPN and CDR2 SVGIG (reference sequence). V dropped 1 base and J dropped 2 bases, with 11 bases sitting between them. There are 14 residues in the CDR3. This chain links TRBV30 with TRBJ1-2; D might be TRBD1 (5 bases). The sequencing input was peripheral blood. This receptor was identified in a woman aged 45-59 years with acute or convalescent COVID-19. As DNA, the CDR3 is TGTGCCTGGAGTGAGGGACTGAAAAACTATGGCTACACCTTC. Amino acids: CAWSEGLKNYGYTF.